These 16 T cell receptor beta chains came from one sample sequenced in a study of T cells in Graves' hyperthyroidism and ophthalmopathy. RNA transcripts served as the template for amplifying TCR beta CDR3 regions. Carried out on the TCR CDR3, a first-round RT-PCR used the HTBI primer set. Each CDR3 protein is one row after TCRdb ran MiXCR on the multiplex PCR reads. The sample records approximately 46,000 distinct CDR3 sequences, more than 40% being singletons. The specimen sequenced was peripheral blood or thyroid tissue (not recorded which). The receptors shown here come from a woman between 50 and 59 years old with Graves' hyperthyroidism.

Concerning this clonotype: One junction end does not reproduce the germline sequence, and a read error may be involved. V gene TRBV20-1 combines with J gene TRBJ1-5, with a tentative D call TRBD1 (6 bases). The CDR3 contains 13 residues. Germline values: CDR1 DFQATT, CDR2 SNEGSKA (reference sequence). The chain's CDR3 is CSAKGDRYRDQHF. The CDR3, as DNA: TGCAGTGCCAAAGGGGACCGCTACAGGGACCAGCATTTC.

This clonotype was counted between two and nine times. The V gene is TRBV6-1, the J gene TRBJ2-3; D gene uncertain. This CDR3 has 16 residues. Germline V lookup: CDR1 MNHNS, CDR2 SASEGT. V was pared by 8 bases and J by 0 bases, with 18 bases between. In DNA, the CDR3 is TGTGCCAGCGAAGAAGGGTACACTTCTAGCACAGATACGCAGTATTTT. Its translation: CASEEGYTSSTDTQYF.

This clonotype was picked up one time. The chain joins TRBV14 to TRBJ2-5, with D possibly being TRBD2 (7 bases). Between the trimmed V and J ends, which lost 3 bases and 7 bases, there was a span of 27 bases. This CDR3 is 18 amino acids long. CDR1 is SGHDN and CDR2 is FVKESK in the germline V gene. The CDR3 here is CASSQQRGGGPIVWTQYF. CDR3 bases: TGTGCCAGCAGCCAGCAACGGGGAGGGGGGCCCATTGTGTGGACCCAGTACTTC.

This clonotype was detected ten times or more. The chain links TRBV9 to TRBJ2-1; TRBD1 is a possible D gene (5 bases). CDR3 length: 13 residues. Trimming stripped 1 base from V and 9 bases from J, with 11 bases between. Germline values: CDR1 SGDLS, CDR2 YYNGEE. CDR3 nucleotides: TGTGCCAGCAGCGTACAGGGCGGTGGTGAGCAGTTCTTC. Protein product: CASSVQGGGEQFF.

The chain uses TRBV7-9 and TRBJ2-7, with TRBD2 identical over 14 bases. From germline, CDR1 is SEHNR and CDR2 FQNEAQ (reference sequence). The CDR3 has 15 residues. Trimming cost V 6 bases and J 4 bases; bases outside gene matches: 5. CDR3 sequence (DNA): TGTGCCAGCAGTCGTGGGACTAGCGGGAGTTACGAGCAGTACTTC. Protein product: CASSRGTSGSYEQYF.

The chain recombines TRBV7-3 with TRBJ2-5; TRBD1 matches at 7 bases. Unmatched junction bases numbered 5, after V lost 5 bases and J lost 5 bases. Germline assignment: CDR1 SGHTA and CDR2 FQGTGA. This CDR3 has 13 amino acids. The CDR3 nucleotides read TGTGCCAGCAGCCCCCAGGGGGTGGAGACCCAGTACTTC. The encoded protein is CASSPQGVETQYF.

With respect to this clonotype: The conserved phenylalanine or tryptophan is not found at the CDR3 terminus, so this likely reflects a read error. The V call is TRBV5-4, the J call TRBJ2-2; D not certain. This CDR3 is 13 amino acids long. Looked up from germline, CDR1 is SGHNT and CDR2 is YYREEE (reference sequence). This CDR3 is CASSLDRTGELFS. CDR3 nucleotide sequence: TGTGCCAGCAGTTTGGACCGCACCGGGGAGCTGTTTTCT.

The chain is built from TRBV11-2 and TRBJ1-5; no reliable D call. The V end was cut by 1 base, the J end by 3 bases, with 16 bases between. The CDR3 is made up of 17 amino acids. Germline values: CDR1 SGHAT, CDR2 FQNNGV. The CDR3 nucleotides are TGTGCCAGCAGCTTAGTGGCAGGCTCTGGAAACAATCAGCCCCAGCATTTT. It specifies CASSLVAGSGNNQPQHF.

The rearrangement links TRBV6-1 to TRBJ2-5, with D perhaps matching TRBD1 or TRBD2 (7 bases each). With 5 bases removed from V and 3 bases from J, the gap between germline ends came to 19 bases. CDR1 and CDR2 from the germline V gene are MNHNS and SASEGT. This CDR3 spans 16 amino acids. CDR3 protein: CASSYSGGGPEETQYF. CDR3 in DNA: TGTGCCAGCAGTTACTCAGGGGGAGGGCCGGAAGAGACCCAGTACTTC.

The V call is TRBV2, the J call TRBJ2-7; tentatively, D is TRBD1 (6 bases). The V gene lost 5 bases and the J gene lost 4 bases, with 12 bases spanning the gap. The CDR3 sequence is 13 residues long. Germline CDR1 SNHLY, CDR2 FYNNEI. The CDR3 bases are TGTGCCAGCAGTCACGGACAGACATACGAGCAGTACTTC. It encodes CASSHGQTYEQYF.

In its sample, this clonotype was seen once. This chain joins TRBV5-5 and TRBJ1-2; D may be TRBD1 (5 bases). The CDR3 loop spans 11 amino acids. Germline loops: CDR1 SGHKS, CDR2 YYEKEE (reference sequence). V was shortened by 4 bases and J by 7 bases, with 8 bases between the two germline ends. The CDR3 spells CASSRDFGYTF. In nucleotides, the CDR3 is TGTGCCAGCAGCCGGGACTTTGGCTACACCTTC.

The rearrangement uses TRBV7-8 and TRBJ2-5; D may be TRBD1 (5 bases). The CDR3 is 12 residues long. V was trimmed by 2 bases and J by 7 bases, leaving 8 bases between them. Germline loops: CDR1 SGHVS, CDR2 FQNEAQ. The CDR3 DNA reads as TGTGCCAGCAGCTTACAGGGAAGGACCCAGTACTTC. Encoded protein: CASSLQGRTQYF.

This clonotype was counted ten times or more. The CDR3 DNA is TGTGCCAGCAGTCCAGGGGGAAAGAACACTGAAGCTTTCTTT. Protein sequence: CASSPGGKNTEAFF. The V and J genes are TRBV6-6 and TRBJ1-1, with 7 bases matching TRBD1. Germline V gene sequence: CDR1 MNHNY, CDR2 SVGAGI (reference sequence). The CDR3 is 14 residues long. J lost 1 base, V lost 5 bases, and 4 bases had no gene match.

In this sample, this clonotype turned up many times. The CDR3 DNA reads TGTGCCAGTAGTATTTCGGGGACAGGGCCCTACGAGCAGTACTTC. Its protein product is CASSISGTGPYEQYF. The chain joins TRBV19 to TRBJ2-7; TRBD1 aligns across 9 bases. Germline V gene data show CDR1 as LNHDA and CDR2 as SQIVND (reference sequence). V dropped 3 bases and J dropped 2; count of bases not matched to a gene: 5. The CDR3 extends over 15 amino acids.

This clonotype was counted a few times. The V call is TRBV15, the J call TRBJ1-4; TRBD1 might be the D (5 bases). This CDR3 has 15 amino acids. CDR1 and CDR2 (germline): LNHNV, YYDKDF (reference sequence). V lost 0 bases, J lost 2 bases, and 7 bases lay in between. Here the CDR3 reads CATSRDGDTNEKLFF. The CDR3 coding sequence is TGTGCCACCAGCAGAGATGGGGACACTAATGAAAAACTGTTTTTT. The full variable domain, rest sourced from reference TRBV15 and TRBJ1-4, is DAMVIQNPRYQVTQFGKPVTLSCSQTLNHNVMYWYQQKSSQAPKLLFHYYDKDFNNEADTPDNFQSRRPNTSFCFLDIRSPGLGDTAMYLCATSRDGDTNEKLFFGSGTQLSVL.

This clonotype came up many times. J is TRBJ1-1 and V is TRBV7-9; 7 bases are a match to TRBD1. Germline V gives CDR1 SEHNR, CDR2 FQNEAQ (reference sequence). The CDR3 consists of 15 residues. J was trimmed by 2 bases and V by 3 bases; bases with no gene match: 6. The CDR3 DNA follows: TGTGCCAGCAGCTTTCGGACAGGCTTTAACACTGAAGCTTTCTTT. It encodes CASSFRTGFNTEAFF.